These 20 T cell receptor beta chains share one sample of origin, sequenced in a study of immune evolution from preneoplasia to lung adenocarcinoma. The method was immunoSEQ multiplex PCR; TCRdb's version includes in-frame clones alone and lacks a portion of them. Among roughly 5,000 clones listed, roughly three quarters were seen once. The sequenced material came from FFPE minimally invasive lung adenocarcinoma tissue. The receptors originated from a person aged 55-80 years with lung adenocarcinoma.

The chain carries TRBV7-3 and TRBJ2-3, with 13 bases lining up with TRBD2. V shed 5 bases, J shed 2 bases, and the junction held 4 bases outside the gene matches. The CDR3 loop spans 16 amino acids. The V gene's germline CDR1 is SGHTA and CDR2 FQGTGA. DNA for the CDR3: TGTGCCAGCAGCCTCACTAGCGGGGGGGCCACAGATACGCAGTATTTT. It yields the protein CASSLTSGGATDTQYF.

The DNA of the CDR3 is TGTGCCAGTAGTATCGTTCTGGGGGACTACGAGCAGTACTTC. Protein: CASSIVLGDYEQYF. The rearrangement joins TRBV19 to TRBJ2-7; either TRBD1 or TRBD2 may fit D (5 bases each). Trimming pared 3 bases from V and 3 bases from J, leaving 12 bases between. CDR3 length equals 14 residues. CDR1 LNHDA and CDR2 SQIVND come from the germline V gene (reference sequence).

This clone was observed a handful of times. V gene TRBV27 combines with J gene TRBJ1-5; 8 bases agree with TRBD1. Germline lookup yields CDR1 MNHEY and CDR2 SMNVEV (reference sequence). The CDR3 runs to 14 residues. V lost 5 bases to trimming and J lost 6 bases; unmatched junction nucleotides: 6. The CDR3 reads CASSPGQGRQPQHF. The CDR3, as DNA: TGTGCCAGCAGTCCAGGACAGGGTCGTCAGCCCCAGCATTTT.

Written as DNA, the CDR3 is TGTGCCAGCACCCTACTAGCGGGGGGGCTTGAGACCCAGTACTTC. It yields the protein CASTLLAGGLETQYF. The chain links TRBV7-6 to TRBJ2-5; 13 nucleotides line up with TRBD2. Per the germline V gene, CDR1 is SGHVS and CDR2 is FNYEAQ. The J segment lost 5 bases and the V segment lost 7 bases, leaving 7 bases of the junction unmatched. The CDR3 extends over 15 amino acids.

The chain uses TRBV28 and TRBJ2-5; 8 bases match TRBD2. Germline V gene lookup returns CDR1 MDHEN and CDR2 SYDVKM. The CDR3 spans 18 residues. V lost 3 bases to trimming and J lost 4 bases; unmatched junction nucleotides: 16. Here the CDR3 reads CASSFLNGREEGPETQYF. The CDR3, as DNA: TGTGCCAGCAGTTTCCTCAATGGGCGGGAGGAGGGTCCAGAGACCCAGTACTTC.

This chain connects TRBV28 to TRBJ2-1; tentatively, D is TRBD2 (5 bases). Trimming removed 5 bases from V and 7 bases from J, with 21 bases in between. This CDR3 comprises 16 residues. Germline V CDR1 and CDR2: MDHEN, SYDVKM. The CDR3 spells CASSEPRGTSGNEQFF. For the CDR3, the DNA is TGTGCCAGCAGTGAACCCCGGGGAACGTCGGGTAATGAGCAGTTCTTC.

The chain uses TRBV6-5 and TRBJ1-6; no definite D call. The germline CDR1 and CDR2 sequences are MNHEY and SVGAGI. The CDR3 consists of 13 residues. Between the trimmed V and J ends, which lost 5 bases and 6 bases, there was a span of 8 bases. CDR3 bases: TGTGCCAGCAGTGCTTTTTCTAATTCACCCCTCCACTTT. This gives the protein CASSAFSNSPLHF.

The chain couples TRBV4-2 to TRBJ2-3; 8 bases line up with TRBD2. Germline V gene data show CDR1 as LGHNA and CDR2 as YNFKEQ. V shed 1 base, J shed 3 bases, and the junction held 9 bases outside the gene matches. The CDR3 sequence is 17 residues long. The DNA for the CDR3 is TGTGCCAGCAGCCAAGCTGGGGGACGGGGGGGGACAGATACGCAGTATTTT. Protein sequence: CASSQAGGRGGTDTQYF.

The rearrangement uses TRBV4-2 and TRBJ2-5; D remains unclear. V was clipped by 3 bases and J by 4 bases, with 15 bases between them. Per germline, CDR1 LGHNA and CDR2 YNFKEQ. The CDR3 has 15 amino acids. CDR3 DNA sequence: TGTGCCAGCAGCCAGGGGTCGGGTTGGGGAGAGACCCAGTACTTC. Protein sequence: CASSQGSGWGETQYF.

This clone was picked up a small number of times. J is TRBJ1-6 and V is TRBV6-1; D gene ambiguous. The germline V gene encodes CDR1 MNHNS and CDR2 SASEGT. The V end lost 10 bases, the J end lost 0 bases, and 13 bases lay between the germline ends. This CDR3 has 15 amino acids. The CDR3 nucleotides read TGTGCCACCGAGGGTGCCTCCTCCTATAATTCACCCCTCCACTTT. It codes for CATEGASSYNSPLHF.

The chain joins TRBV7-2 to TRBJ1-2, with D unresolved. V was pared by 2 bases and J by 7 bases, with 11 bases between. The CDR3 covers 13 residues. CDR1 and CDR2 from the germline V gene are SGHTA and FQGNSA. The CDR3 DNA reads as TGTGCCAGCAGCTTATCAGAGGACGGTGGCTACACCTTC. It codes for CASSLSEDGGYTF. Variable domain in full (rest from reference TRBV7-2 and TRBJ1-2): GAGVSQSPSNKVTEKGKDVELRCDPISGHTALYWYRQSLGQGLEFLIYFQGNSAPDKSGLPSDRFSAERTGGSVSTLTIQRTQQEDSAVYLCASSLSEDGGYTFGSGTRLTVV.

V is TRBV5-4 and J is TRBJ2-3; D unresolved. Germline V lookup: CDR1 SGHNT, CDR2 YYREEE (reference sequence). Between the trimmed V and J ends, which lost 2 bases and 4 bases, there was a span of 11 bases. This CDR3 comprises 14 residues. The CDR3 DNA is TGTGCCAGCAGCTTCCAGCTAGTTCCAGATACGCAGTATTTT. Its translation: CASSFQLVPDTQYF.

The CDR3 sequence is CASSFTGDSYNYGYTF. For the CDR3, the DNA is TGTGCCAGCAGTTTTACAGGGGACTCCTATAACTATGGCTACACCTTC. The chain uses TRBV27 and TRBJ1-2; 7 nucleotides agree with TRBD1. Germline CDR1 MNHEY, CDR2 SMNVEV (reference sequence). The CDR3 runs 16 residues. The J segment lost 1 base and the V segment lost 3 bases, leaving 8 bases of the junction unmatched.

V usage is TRBV7-8 and J usage is TRBJ1-1; tentatively, D is TRBD1 (5 bases). The CDR3 totals 14 residues. V was trimmed by 1 base and J by 6 bases, leaving 12 bases between them. Germline assignment: CDR1 SGHVS and CDR2 FQNEAQ. CDR3 loop: CASSLVRGSPEAFF. DNA for the CDR3: TGTGCCAGCAGCTTAGTGAGGGGCAGCCCTGAAGCTTTCTTT.

V and J are TRBV7-9 and TRBJ2-5, with TRBD2 identical over 8 bases. This CDR3 is built from 15 residues. Germline loops: CDR1 SEHNR, CDR2 FQNEAQ (reference sequence). V lost 3 bases and J lost 5; bases outside the gene matches: 8. The CDR3 loop reads CASSFPGGERETQYF. The CDR3 nucleotides are TGTGCCAGCAGCTTCCCCGGGGGGGAGAGGGAGACCCAGTACTTC.

This chain connects TRBV28 to TRBJ2-7, with TRBD1 as a possible D gene (6 bases). The CDR3 extends over 11 amino acids. The V end lost 6 bases, the J end lost 7 bases, and 10 bases lay between the germline ends. Germline V CDR1 and CDR2: MDHEN, SYDVKM. The chain's CDR3 is CASSVDREQYF. The CDR3 nucleotides read TGTGCCAGCAGCGTAGACAGGGAGCAGTACTTC.

The chain joins TRBV7-9 to TRBJ1-2; TRBD1 agrees at 7 bases. The V gene end was trimmed by 3 bases and the J gene end by 4 bases; junction bases not matched to a gene: 2. The CDR3 is made up of 13 amino acids. The germline gives CDR1 SEHNR, CDR2 FQNEAQ (reference sequence). Here the CDR3 DNA reads TGTGCCAGCAGCTTCTCAGGGGGCTATGGCTACACCTTC. Amino acid sequence: CASSFSGGYGYTF.

This chain joins TRBV10-1 and TRBJ1-1; D is unresolved. The V gene's germline CDR1 is WNHNN and CDR2 SYGVQD (reference sequence). Trimming took 0 bases from V and 0 from J, leaving 11 bases between them. The length of the CDR3 is 16 residues. CDR3 nucleotide sequence: TGCGCCAGCAGTGAGTCCCCTCCAAGAATGAACACTGAAGCTTTCTTT. This translates into CASSESPPRMNTEAFF.

The rearrangement uses TRBV2 and TRBJ1-5, with a possible D match to TRBD1 (6 bases). The CDR3 has 14 amino acids. V was cut by 7 bases and J by 3 bases, with 13 bases left in between. Germline V gives CDR1 SNHLY, CDR2 FYNNEI. Here the CDR3 DNA reads TGTGCCAGCAATAAAGGACAGTCCAATCAGCCCCAGCATTTT. This sequence encodes CASNKGQSNQPQHF.

This chain uses TRBV5-1 with TRBJ2-3; D might be TRBD1 or TRBD2, each matching 8 bases. Germline lookup yields CDR1 SGHRS and CDR2 YFSETQ. The V end lost 4 bases, the J end lost 2 bases, and 23 bases lay between the germline ends. The CDR3 totals 18 residues. CDR3 sequence reads: CASSLRDRRGVNTDTQYF. The CDR3 DNA sequence: TGCGCCAGCAGCCTCCGGGACAGGCGGGGGGTAAACACAGATACGCAGTATTTT.